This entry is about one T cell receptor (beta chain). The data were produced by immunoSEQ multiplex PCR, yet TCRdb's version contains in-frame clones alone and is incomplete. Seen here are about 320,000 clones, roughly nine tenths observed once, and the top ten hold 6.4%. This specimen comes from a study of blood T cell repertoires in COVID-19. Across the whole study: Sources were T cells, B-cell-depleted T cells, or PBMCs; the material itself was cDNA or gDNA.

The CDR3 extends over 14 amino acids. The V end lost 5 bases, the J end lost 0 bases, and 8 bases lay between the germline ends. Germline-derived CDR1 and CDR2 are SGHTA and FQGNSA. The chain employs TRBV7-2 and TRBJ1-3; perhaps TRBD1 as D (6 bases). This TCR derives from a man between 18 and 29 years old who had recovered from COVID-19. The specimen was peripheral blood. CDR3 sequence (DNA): TGTGCCAGCAGCCAACAGGGCTCTGGAAACACCATATATTTT. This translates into CASSQQGSGNTIYF.